These 18 T cell receptor beta chains were sequenced from one sample in a study of CD8 T cells in Susac syndrome. The authors reverse transcribed roughly 0.5 to 1 ug RNA with random hexamers. Via MiXCR, TCRdb re-called the immunoSEQ multiplex PCR reads, giving one row per CDR3 protein. The sample records approximately 110,000 distinct CDR3 sequences, more than 85% being singletons. The material sequenced was CD8+ T cells from PBMCs. These receptors originate from a human donor with multiple sclerosis.

This CDR3 is CASSQRAAYEQYF. Written as DNA, the CDR3 is TGCGCCAGCAGCCAACGGGCAGCCTACGAGCAGTACTTC. The chain combines TRBV4-1 with TRBJ2-7; D unresolved. The CDR3 loop spans 13 amino acids. Germline V CDR1 and CDR2: MGHRA, YSYEKL. V was trimmed by 2 bases and J by 2 bases, leaving 7 bases between them.

V gene TRBV7-9 combines with J gene TRBJ1-2; no firm D call. The CDR3 is made up of 13 amino acids. Germline V CDR1 and CDR2: SEHNR, FQNEAQ (reference sequence). Trimming left V 1 base short and J 8 bases short, with 11 bases between. CDR3 residues: CASSLGRVWGYTF. The CDR3 DNA is TGTGCCAGCAGCTTAGGCCGTGTGTGGGGCTACACCTTC.

This sequence joins TRBV20-1 and TRBJ2-5; the match to TRBD1 covers 8 bases. V lost 1 base and J lost 3; bases outside the gene matches: 4. CDR3 size: 14 residues. The germline CDR1 and CDR2 sequences are DFQATT and SNEGSKA (reference sequence). The CDR3 sequence is CSARGRTGKETQYF. For the CDR3, the DNA is TGCAGTGCTAGAGGTCGGACAGGGAAAGAGACCCAGTACTTC.

The J gene is TRBJ2-7, the V gene TRBV7-9; a possible D gene is TRBD2 (6 bases). The CDR3 loop spans 12 amino acids. Trimming shortened V by 6 bases and J by 1 base, and 7 bases separated the two germline ends. In germline, CDR1 is SEHNR, CDR2 FQNEAQ (reference sequence). The CDR3 loop reads CASRRDSYEQYF. The CDR3, as DNA: TGTGCCAGCAGGCGGGATTCCTACGAGCAGTACTTC.

The V and J genes are TRBV5-1 and TRBJ2-3; tentative D call: TRBD1 (5 bases). V lost 5 bases, J lost 2 bases, and 15 bases lay in between. This CDR3 is built from 15 residues. The germline V gene has CDR1 SGHRS and CDR2 YFSETQ. As DNA, the CDR3 is TGCGCCAGCAGACCACAGGCAGGTGACACAGATACGCAGTATTTT. It is translated as CASRPQAGDTDTQYF.

The chain couples TRBV6-5 to TRBJ2-2; possibly TRBD2 for D (6 bases). V was cut by 6 bases and J by 3 bases, with 11 bases left in between. Germline V lookup: CDR1 MNHEY, CDR2 SVGAGI. This CDR3 comprises 14 residues. The CDR3 region is CASREGAYTGELFF. The CDR3 coding sequence is TGTGCCAGCAGGGAGGGAGCGTACACCGGGGAGCTGTTTTTT.

The chain employs TRBV12-3 or TRBV12-4 and TRBJ2-3, with 7 bases matching TRBD2. The ends lost 8 bases at V and 0 bases at J; junction bases unmatched: 11. CDR3 length equals 16 residues. DNA of the CDR3: TGTGCCAGCCTTAACCGGGCTAGCGGAAGCACAGATACGCAGTATTTT. Protein product: CASLNRASGSTDTQYF.

Only one count was recorded for this clonotype. The rearrangement joins TRBV7-8 to TRBJ1-6; D call uncertain. Germline V gene data show CDR1 as SGHVS and CDR2 as FQNEAQ. The CDR3 totals 13 residues. V was shortened by 5 bases and J by 5 bases, with 7 bases between the two germline ends. For the CDR3, the DNA is TGTGCCAGCAGCGAGATAGATAATTCACCCCTCCACTTT. Translation: CASSEIDNSPLHF.

The count of this clonotype is one. This chain connects TRBV12-3 or TRBV12-4 to TRBJ1-6; TRBD1 matches 8 bases. The CDR3 spans 14 residues. Losses at the gene ends were 10 bases for V and 6 bases for J; bases not matched to a gene: 8. The CDR3: CATRPGQANSPLHF. DNA for the CDR3: TGTGCCACCCGGCCGGGACAGGCTAATTCACCCCTCCACTTT.

This sequence joins TRBV27 and TRBJ1-1; D is ambiguous. Trimming took off 4 bases at V and 1 base at J, with 7 bases between the two ends. The CDR3 extends over 13 amino acids. CDR1 and CDR2 (germline): MNHEY, SMNVEV (reference sequence). The CDR3 sequence is CASSSTANTEAFF. CDR3 DNA sequence: TGTGCCAGCAGTTCTACAGCGAACACTGAAGCTTTCTTT.

The chain employs TRBV6-4 and TRBJ1-5, with D tentatively TRBD1 (5 bases). Trimming removed 6 bases from V and 6 bases from J, with 15 bases in between. This CDR3 comprises 14 residues. Germline V CDR1 and CDR2: MRHNA, SNTAGT. The CDR3 reads CASRRRGTPQPQHF. In nucleotides, the CDR3 is TGTGCCAGCAGGAGACGGGGGACGCCTCAGCCCCAGCATTTT.

The V call is TRBV30, the J call TRBJ2-1, with unresolved D. The length of the CDR3 is 12 residues. Germline assignment: CDR1 GTSNPN and CDR2 SVGIG (reference sequence). V lost 4 bases to trimming and J lost 5 bases, with 9 bases between them. DNA of the CDR3: TGTGCCTGGAATCCCCCGAACAATGAGCAGTTCTTC. Translation: CAWNPPNNEQFF.

The gene calls are TRBV5-6 and TRBJ1-5; possibly TRBD1 for D (6 bases). The CDR3 has 13 residues. Germline-derived CDR1 and CDR2 are SGHDT and YYEEEE. V shed 4 bases and J shed 8 bases, with 13 bases lying between them. This chain's CDR3 is CASSPGGLKPQHF. The CDR3, as DNA: TGTGCCAGCAGCCCCGGGGGGCTGAAGCCCCAGCATTTT.

The rearrangement joins TRBV7-2 to TRBJ1-5, with no clear D. Trimming cost V 0 bases and J 0 bases, with 6 bases left between them. CDR3 length: 15 residues. From germline, CDR1 is SGHTA and CDR2 FQGNSA. DNA for the CDR3: TGTGCCAGCAGCTTAGCCGTTTATAGCAATCAGCCCCAGCATTTT. As protein: CASSLAVYSNQPQHF.

The chain employs TRBV4-1 and TRBJ1-1; D is possibly TRBD1 (6 bases). This CDR3 contains 15 residues. The ends were cut back, 0 bases at V and 4 bases at J, with 12 bases in the middle. Germline CDR1 is MGHRA and CDR2 is YSYEKL. CDR3 region: CASSQEWGAITEAFF. In DNA, the CDR3 is TGCGCCAGCAGCCAAGAGTGGGGGGCTATCACTGAAGCTTTCTTT.

The chain carries TRBV12-5 and TRBJ2-2; D is unclear. This CDR3 is built from 16 residues. Trimming took off 0 bases at V and 0 bases at J, with 8 bases between the two ends. Germline values: CDR1 LGHNT, CDR2 FRNRAP. The CDR3 DNA reads as TGTGCTAGTGGTTTGGTACAAGGACCGAACACCGGGGAGCTGTTTTTT. As protein: CASGLVQGPNTGELFF.

The chain has TRBV13 and TRBJ1-4; D possibly corresponds to TRBD1 (5 bases). Germline CDR1 PRHDT, CDR2 FYEKMQ (reference sequence). Trimming pared 1 base from V and 5 bases from J, leaving 8 bases between. This CDR3 is 14 amino acids long. The CDR3, as DNA: TGTGCCAGCAGCTTAGCAGGGTCGAATGAAAAACTGTTTTTT. It encodes CASSLAGSNEKLFF.

The chain joins TRBV20-1 to TRBJ1-2; the D is unclear. The CDR3 is made up of 13 amino acids. Germline CDR1 reads DFQATT; CDR2 reads SNEGSKA (reference sequence). V was shortened by 6 bases and J by 4 bases, with 15 bases between the two germline ends. CDR3 residues: CSARPVDGYGYTF. The CDR3 DNA sequence: TGCAGTGCAAGACCGGTTGATGGCTATGGCTACACCTTC.